This T cell receptor (beta chain) was sequenced during a study of T cell responses to AZD1222 COVID-19 vaccine. As regards this clone: Its antigen is unknown.

Study results and limitations: Reportedly, nearly half of unique spike TCRs recognized epitopes outside B.1.351/B.1.1.7 mutations.

The germline V gene encodes CDR1 MNHEY and CDR2 SVGAGI. The CDR3 spans 14 residues. V was cut by 4 bases and J by 2 bases, with 12 bases left in between. Assay used: immunoSEQ multiplex PCR; TCRdb lists only in-frame clones, some missing. The data show over 150,000 clones, around nine tenths seen once. The chain recombines TRBV6-5 with TRBJ2-7; the D call may be TRBD1 or TRBD2 (7 bases each). Material: peripheral blood, obtained 28 days after the second AZD1222 dose. This TCR derives from an adult who received the AZD1222 COVID-19 vaccine. CDR3 DNA sequence: TGTGCCAGCAGTTTCGGGGGGACAGCCTACGAGCAGTACTTC. It specifies CASSFGGTAYEQYF.